These 7 T cell receptor beta chains came from one sample sequenced in a study of identical twins (dated by TCRdb to 2016 to 2017). Libraries were constructed by 5' RACE. TCRdb lists the instrument as Illumina HiSeq 2000. TCRdb handled the public reads itself, with Q25 trimming in fastp and clone calling in MiXCR, and kept productive beta chains. Each record represents a unique CDR3 protein, reported with the most common genes and DNA among its rows. The sample includes roughly 630,000 distinct CDR3 sequences, with under 8.5% observed a single time. Jointly, the top ten make up 1.6% of the sample. In addition, the sample was reused for a study of yellow fever vaccine responses in identical twins.

Specimen: PBMCs. These receptors were obtained from a young woman in good health.

This clonotype was counted at least ten times. V gene TRBV15 combines with J gene TRBJ2-4, with TRBD1 matching over 8 bases. The CDR3 length is 16 residues. V was clipped by 0 bases and J by 9 bases; unmatched bases: 10. Per germline, CDR1 LNHNV and CDR2 YYDKDF (reference sequence). This CDR3 is CATSRDIGQGVGIQYF. CDR3 bases: TGTGCCACCAGCAGAGATATAGGACAGGGAGTCGGCATTCAGTACTTC.

On this clonotype itself: At one of its ends the junction is not consistent with the germline gene, which may arise from a read error. The genes are TRBV3-1 and TRBJ2-7, with 12 nucleotides matching TRBD2. Germline CDR1 is LGHDT and CDR2 is YNNKEL (reference sequence). The CDR3 is 16 residues long. The CDR3 coding sequence is TGTGCCAGCAGGCAAGGACTAGCGGGGTCCTCCTACGAGCAGTACTTC. The encoded protein is CASRQGLAGSSYEQYF.

The chain couples TRBV10-3 to TRBJ2-5; tentatively, D is TRBD2 (5 bases). The CDR3 spans 13 residues. Germline assignment: CDR1 ENHRY and CDR2 SYGVKD. V lost 2 bases and J 1 base, leaving 5 bases between the germline ends. The CDR3 DNA reads TGTGCCATCAGTGAGGGGAGCCAAGAGACCCAGTACTTC. Amino acids: CAISEGSQETQYF.

This clonotype showed up many times. The chain joins TRBV7-9 to TRBJ2-5; D unresolved. The V end lost 1 base, the J end lost 3 bases, and 12 bases lay between the germline ends. This CDR3 comprises 15 residues. Germline V gene sequence: CDR1 SEHNR, CDR2 FQNEAQ (reference sequence). The CDR3: CASSLGPGLEETQYF. The CDR3 DNA reads TGTGCCAGCAGCTTAGGTCCCGGTTTGGAAGAGACCCAGTACTTC.

This clonotype was seen many times. CDR3 region: CASSLALPSYETQYF. CDR3 DNA sequence: TGTGCCAGCAGCTTAGCCTTGCCTAGCTATGAGACCCAGTACTTC. J is TRBJ2-5 and V is TRBV7-9, with D possibly matching TRBD2 (5 bases). This CDR3 has 15 amino acids. V lost 0 bases and J lost 5, with 13 bases in between. Per the germline V gene, CDR1 is SEHNR and CDR2 is FQNEAQ (reference sequence).

The genes are TRBV12-3 or TRBV12-4 and TRBJ2-1, with 9 positions matching TRBD1. The CDR3 totals 16 residues. J was trimmed by 0 bases and V by 3 bases; bases with no gene match: 3. CDR3 in amino acids: CASSFGTGSSYNEQFF. The CDR3 DNA is TGTGCCAGCAGTTTTGGGACAGGGTCCTCCTACAATGAGCAGTTCTTC.

The gene calls are TRBV20-1 and TRBJ2-6; the match to TRBD2 covers 10 bases. Germline values: CDR1 DFQATT, CDR2 SNEGSKA (reference sequence). V lost 6 bases to trimming and J lost 2 bases; unmatched junction nucleotides: 4. This CDR3 is built from 15 residues. The CDR3 loop is CSAPTSGAGANVLTF. CDR3 nucleotide sequence: TGCAGTGCGCCCACTAGCGGGGCTGGGGCCAACGTCCTGACTTTC.